This T cell receptor beta chain stems from a study of OX40 agonist ivuxolimab in advanced cancers. The CDR3 totals 16 residues. V lost 5 bases and J lost 0; bases outside the gene matches: 4. Germline lookup yields CDR1 LNHNV and CDR2 YYDKDF (reference sequence). This clone was seen only once. Some clones are missing from TCRdb's copy, which holds only in-frame ones; the method was immunoSEQ multiplex PCR. The sample carries 58,000 or so clones, approximately 92% recorded once. The clonotype originates from an adult with an advanced solid tumor such as melanoma, head and neck, liver or kidney cancer. The input for sequencing was CD4+ or CD8+ T cells sorted from blood, taken in a trial of the OX40 agonist ivuxolimab. The V gene is TRBV15, the J gene TRBJ2-2; TRBD1 agrees at 9 bases. The CDR3 region is CATSLRQGANTGELFF. In DNA form, the CDR3 reads TGTGCCACCAGCCTTCGACAGGGGGCGAACACCGGGGAGCTGTTTTTT. Full variable domain (outside the CDR3, taken from reference TRBV15 and TRBJ2-2): DAMVIQNPRYQVTQFGKPVTLSCSQTLNHNVMYWYQQKSSQAPKLLFHYYDKDFNNEADTPDNFQSRRPNTSFCFLDIRSPGLGDTAMYLCATSLRQGANTGELFFGEGSRLTVL.